The 26 T cell receptor beta chains below all came from one sample that was sequenced in a study of CD8 T cells in ankylosing spondylitis. TCRdb used MiXCR to reprocess the 5' RACE reads, holding one entry per CDR3 protein. The sample has around 300,000 distinct CDR3 sequences, about 20% seen once. The sample was blood, either unsorted or a sorted T cell fraction (not recorded which). The source of these receptors is a female donor with ankylosing spondylitis or in good health (not recorded which).

The rearrangement uses TRBV10-3 and TRBJ2-3; D might be TRBD2 (6 bases). The V end was cut by 8 bases, the J end by 5 bases, with 14 bases between. The CDR3 sequence is 13 residues long. Germline loops: CDR1 ENHRY, CDR2 SYGVKD. The CDR3 sequence: CAILRESGDTQYF. The CDR3 DNA reads as TGTGCCATCCTCCGGGAGAGTGGAGATACGCAGTATTTT.

The gene calls are TRBV7-2 and TRBJ2-5; tentative D call: TRBD2 (5 bases). V lost 1 base to trimming and J lost 2 bases, with 11 bases between them. Germline values: CDR1 SGHTA, CDR2 FQGNSA. CDR3 size: 15 residues. The CDR3 DNA reads as TGTGCCAGCAGCTTAGACCGGAGGAGGCAAGAGACCCAGTACTTC. Protein: CASSLDRRRQETQYF.

The chain is built from TRBV6-2 or TRBV6-3 and TRBJ2-5, with D tentatively TRBD1 (5 bases). The V and J ends lost 4 bases and 7 bases respectively, with 19 bases between them. Germline V gives CDR1 MNHEY, CDR2 SVGEGT. The CDR3 runs 15 residues. This CDR3 reads CASSSFRDVQWTQYF. The CDR3 DNA follows: TGTGCCAGCAGTTCCTTCAGGGATGTCCAGTGGACCCAGTACTTC.

The chain carries TRBV7-2 and TRBJ2-7, with 9 bases that match TRBD2. The junction had 5 bases not matched to a gene; V was cut back by 2 bases and J by 0 bases. The CDR3 has 16 amino acids. Germline V gene data show CDR1 as SGHTA and CDR2 as FQGNSA. This chain's CDR3 is CASSLRLAEDSYEQYF. CDR3 DNA sequence: TGTGCCAGCAGCTTAAGACTAGCGGAGGACTCCTACGAGCAGTACTTC.

The sample holds a few counts of this clonotype. The J gene is TRBJ2-1, the V gene TRBV7-9; 7 bases line up with TRBD1. CDR1 is SEHNR and CDR2 is FQNEAQ in the germline V gene (reference sequence). CDR3 size: 14 residues. Trimming took 4 bases from V and 6 from J; bases not matched to a gene: 6. Here the CDR3 DNA reads TGTGCCAGCAGCTCGGGACAGCCTACCAATGAGCAGTTCTTC. Translation gives CASSSGQPTNEQFF.

This chain uses TRBV5-5 with TRBJ2-1; unclear D gene. The CDR3 spans 15 residues. Per the germline V gene, CDR1 is SGHKS and CDR2 is YYEKEE (reference sequence). The V end lost 1 base, the J end lost 3 bases, and 11 bases lay between the germline ends. The CDR3 DNA is TGTGCCAGCAGCTTGTCAGACTCAATCTACAATGAGCAGTTCTTC. Amino acids: CASSLSDSIYNEQFF.

This chain joins TRBV4-2 and TRBJ2-5; 9 positions match TRBD2. The CDR3 has 17 residues. V trimming: 4 bases; J trimming: 4 bases; junction bases outside the gene matches: 13. Germline CDR1 and CDR2: LGHNA and YNFKEQ. The CDR3: CASSRESSGALGETQYF. The CDR3 region has the DNA TGTGCCAGCAGCCGGGAATCTAGCGGGGCCTTGGGAGAGACCCAGTACTTC.

The V call is TRBV6-1, the J call TRBJ2-7; 9 nucleotides match TRBD2. Germline V CDR1 and CDR2: MNHNS, SASEGT. The CDR3 runs to 15 residues. J lost 4 bases, V lost 6 bases, and 10 bases had no gene match. The DNA for the CDR3 is TGTGCCAGCAGCCCCCCTCTAGCGGGGCATTACGAGCAGTACTTC. Its protein is CASSPPLAGHYEQYF.

Notes on this clonotype: No conserved phenylalanine or tryptophan is present at the end of the CDR3, so a read error is the likely explanation. The gene calls are TRBV3-1 and TRBJ2-7; the D is unclear. Trimming shortened V by 1 base and J by 4 bases, and 5 bases separated the two germline ends. Germline V gene lookup returns CDR1 LGHDT and CDR2 YNNKEL (reference sequence). The CDR3 is 12 residues long. The CDR3 protein is CASSQGGYEQYL. CDR3 sequence (DNA): TGTGCCAGCAGCCAAGGTGGATACGAGCAGTACCTC.

This chain links TRBV12-3 or TRBV12-4 with TRBJ1-1; a possible D gene is TRBD1 (5 bases). Trimming shortened V by 7 bases and J by 1 base, and 13 bases separated the two germline ends. This CDR3 is 14 amino acids long. The chain's CDR3 is CASTLTVKNTEAFF. The CDR3 bases are TGTGCCAGCACCCTGACAGTCAAGAACACTGAAGCTTTCTTT.

The sample holds a few counts of this clonotype. The genes are TRBV5-1 and TRBJ2-3; D not resolved. The CDR3 totals 14 residues. The germline V and J ends were trimmed by 0 bases and 2 bases, with 7 bases remaining between them. Germline V gene sequence: CDR1 SGHRS, CDR2 YFSETQ. CDR3 bases: TGCGCCAGCAGCTTGGGGCAGACCACAGATACGCAGTATTTT. This gives the protein CASSLGQTTDTQYF.

The J gene is TRBJ2-4, the V gene TRBV20-1, with D perhaps TRBD2 (8 bases). This CDR3 has 15 amino acids. Trimming cost V 6 bases and J 7 bases, with 22 bases left between them. Germline CDR1 is DFQATT and CDR2 is SNEGSKA (reference sequence). The CDR3 DNA follows: TGCAGTGCCACCCAGGGGGGACTAGAGTTGAACATTCAGTACTTC. Protein sequence: CSATQGGLELNIQYF.

This clonotype occurred a few times. The J gene is TRBJ2-2, the V gene TRBV27; TRBD2 might be the D (6 bases). CDR1 and CDR2 from the germline V gene are MNHEY and SMNVEV (reference sequence). CDR3 length: 16 amino acids. Trimming cost V 6 bases and J 1 base, with 15 bases left between them. CDR3 in DNA: TGTGCCAGCAGCGAGTACGGGAGCGGGAACACCGGGGAGCTGTTTTTT. This gives the protein CASSEYGSGNTGELFF.

This chain uses TRBV7-2 with TRBJ2-1, with D possibly being TRBD1 (5 bases). V was pared by 5 bases and J by 10 bases, with 12 bases between. The CDR3 has 12 residues. Per the germline V gene, CDR1 is SGHTA and CDR2 is FQGNSA. CDR3 residues: CASSAQGREQFF. The CDR3 bases are TGTGCCAGCAGCGCCCAGGGTCGCGAGCAGTTCTTC.

The V call is TRBV7-9, the J call TRBJ2-7; 12 nucleotides agree with TRBD2. V gave up 5 bases and J gave up 5 bases; unmatched junction bases: 13. The germline CDR1 and CDR2 sequences are SEHNR and FQNEAQ (reference sequence). There are 17 residues in the CDR3. As DNA, the CDR3 is TGTGCCAGCAGCCGCCGATCTAGCGGGAGGGTCGCCAACGAGCAGTACTTC. This codes for CASSRRSSGRVANEQYF.

This clonotype was counted many times. This chain uses TRBV9 with TRBJ2-3, with TRBD2 matching 7 bases. The CDR3 consists of 16 residues. The V segment lost 0 bases and the J segment 0 bases; nucleotides outside the gene matches: 4. Germline CDR1 and CDR2: SGDLS and YYNGEE. The DNA for the CDR3 is TGTGCCAGCAGCGTAGGGCTAGCGGCTAGCACAGATACGCAGTATTTT. It codes for CASSVGLAASTDTQYF.

V and J are TRBV6-5 and TRBJ1-2; D might be TRBD1 (6 bases). This CDR3 comprises 15 residues. V lost 5 bases and J lost 4, with 17 bases in between. CDR1 is MNHEY and CDR2 is SVGAGI in the germline V gene. Written as DNA, the CDR3 is TGTGCCAGCAGTATACCGGACAGAACCGCCTATGGCTACACCTTC. Its protein product is CASSIPDRTAYGYTF.

This clonotype came up a few times. The chain uses TRBV12-3 or TRBV12-4 and TRBJ2-4; D is ambiguous. CDR3 length equals 13 residues. V lost 5 bases to trimming and J lost 0 bases, with 5 bases between them. CDR3 sequence reads: CASSTVAKNIQYF. CDR3 sequence (DNA): TGTGCCAGCAGTACGGTAGCCAAAAACATTCAGTACTTC.

This clonotype was picked up a small number of times. The chain combines TRBV20-1 with TRBJ1-5; 7 bases are a match to TRBD1. In germline, CDR1 is DFQATT, CDR2 SNEGSKA (reference sequence). Trimming cost V 8 bases and J 4 bases; bases outside gene matches: 8. The length of the CDR3 is 13 residues. CDR3 sequence (DNA): TGCAGTACGAACCGGGACAGTAATCAGCCCCAGCATTTT. It translates to CSTNRDSNQPQHF.

The gene calls are TRBV4-2 and TRBJ2-2; 7 positions match TRBD1. From germline, CDR1 is LGHNA and CDR2 YNFKEQ. Trimming removed 2 bases from V and 0 bases from J; junction bases left unmatched: 3. The CDR3 runs 16 residues. CDR3 sequence: CASSQLQGSNTGELFF. The CDR3 region has the DNA TGTGCCAGCAGCCAATTACAGGGGTCGAACACCGGGGAGCTGTTTTTT.

In this sample, this clonotype turned up a few times. The chain couples TRBV24-1 to TRBJ2-5; 10 bases agree with TRBD1. V dropped 5 bases and J dropped 7; count of bases not matched to a gene: 18. The CDR3 spans 18 residues. The germline V gene encodes CDR1 KGHDR and CDR2 SFDVKD. CDR3 region: CATSARLGTGERIGTQYF. Here the CDR3 DNA reads TGTGCCACCAGTGCACGCCTTGGGACAGGGGAAAGAATAGGGACCCAGTACTTC.

This chain links TRBV3-1 with TRBJ1-1; the D is unclear. V dropped 0 bases and J dropped 0 bases, with 14 bases sitting between them. There are 17 residues in the CDR3. Germline CDR1 reads LGHDT; CDR2 reads YNNKEL (reference sequence). CDR3 DNA sequence: TGTGCCAGCAGCCAAGATCTTTACGGTCGGATGAACACTGAAGCTTTCTTT. It codes for CASSQDLYGRMNTEAFF.

This clonotype was seen at least ten times. The chain links TRBV20-1 to TRBJ1-5, with 8 bases identical to TRBD1. CDR3 length: 12 amino acids. Looked up from germline, CDR1 is DFQATT and CDR2 is SNEGSKA (reference sequence). Trimming took 2 bases from V and 6 from J; bases not matched to a gene: 0. The CDR3 is CSARQGAQPQHF. The CDR3 bases are TGCAGTGCTAGACAGGGGGCTCAGCCCCAGCATTTT.

J is TRBJ2-1 and V is TRBV11-2; D tentatively fits TRBD1 or TRBD2 (5 bases each). Germline values: CDR1 SGHAT, CDR2 FQNNGV. The ends were cut back, 6 bases at V and 5 bases at J, with 14 bases in the middle. There are 14 residues in the CDR3. Written as DNA, the CDR3 is TGTGCCAGCAGACCTCTGGGGGTTAACAATGAGCAGTTCTTC. Encoded protein: CASRPLGVNNEQFF. The full variable domain, with the rest looked up from reference TRBV11-2 and TRBJ2-1, is EAGVAQSPRYKIIEKRQSVAFWCNPISGHATLYWYQQILGQGPKLLIQFQNNGVVDDSQLPKDRFSAERLKGVDSTLKIQPAKLEDSAVYLCASRPLGVNNEQFFGPGTRLTVL.

This clonotype was seen repeatedly, ten times or more. The chain has TRBV7-9 and TRBJ1-2, with D perhaps matching TRBD1 (6 bases). This CDR3 has 15 amino acids. Trimming removed 5 bases at V and 5 bases at J, with 18 bases between. Per germline, CDR1 SEHNR and CDR2 FQNEAQ (reference sequence). The CDR3 spells CASSRAREGVYGYTF. In DNA, the CDR3 is TGTGCCAGCAGCCGAGCCCGGGAGGGGGTATATGGCTACACCTTC.

This clonotype was observed a handful of times. This chain joins TRBV2 and TRBJ2-2; 7 bases are shared with TRBD2. Per germline, CDR1 SNHLY and CDR2 FYNNEI. The CDR3 length is 15 residues. Trimming removed 6 bases from V and 0 bases from J; junction bases left unmatched: 4. The CDR3 DNA reads TGTGCCAGCAGGACGGGAGGAGCGAACACCGGGGAGCTGTTTTTT. Amino acid sequence: CASRTGGANTGELFF.